The 32 T cell receptor beta chains below all came from one sample that was sequenced in a study of graft-versus-host responses after intestinal transplantation. Antigens of these TCRs are unknown. Profiling relied on immunoSEQ multiplex PCR, and the TCRdb table lists in-frame clones only, not all of them. This sample yields around 97,000 clones, of which 75% to 95% are seen a single time; 5.5% to 7% belongs to the top ten. The sequencing here drew on unstimulated CD8+ T cells sorted from spleen or lymph node cells, taken before intestinal transplant. The origin of the receptors is a human donor who received an intestinal transplant.

The rearrangement joins TRBV9 to TRBJ2-1; no definite D call. V lost 0 bases and J lost 1, with 11 bases in between. This CDR3 has 16 amino acids. Germline loops: CDR1 SGDLS, CDR2 YYNGEE. The CDR3 nucleotides are TGTGCCAGCAGCGTAGAGTTAGTTATGTCCTACAATGAGCAGTTCTTC. This encodes CASSVELVMSYNEQFF.

This clone came up once. The chain joins TRBV7-6 to TRBJ2-7; TRBD2 is a possible D gene (6 bases). V lost 2 bases to trimming and J lost 4 bases, with 18 bases between them. CDR1 SGHVS and CDR2 FNYEAQ come from the germline V gene. The CDR3 totals 16 residues. CDR3 coding DNA: TGTGCCAGCAGCTTATTCGGCGGACTAACAACTTACGAGCAGTACTTC. Translating gives CASSLFGGLTTYEQYF.

This clone has a single count. V and J are TRBV13 and TRBJ2-5, with 10 bases lining up with TRBD2. The CDR3 is 16 residues long. The germline gives CDR1 PRHDT, CDR2 FYEKMQ (reference sequence). J lost 5 bases, V lost 5 bases, and 11 bases had no gene match. The CDR3 reads CASSGPLAGGLETQYF. CDR3 DNA: TGTGCCAGCAGCGGACCTTTAGCGGGGGGATTGGAGACCCAGTACTTC.

V is TRBV5-6 and J is TRBJ2-7; tentative D call: TRBD1 (6 bases). V was pared by 2 bases and J by 3 bases, with 15 bases between. CDR1 and CDR2 from the germline V gene are SGHDT and YYEEEE. The CDR3 runs 15 residues. The CDR3 DNA is TGTGCCAGCAGCTTACCCCATGGGACAAACTACGAGCAGTACTTC. Amino acid sequence: CASSLPHGTNYEQYF.

The gene calls are TRBV6-6 and TRBJ2-5; D gene unclear. The germline V and J ends were trimmed by 4 bases and 4 bases, with 4 bases remaining between them. Germline lookup yields CDR1 MNHNY and CDR2 SVGAGI (reference sequence). CDR3 length: 11 residues. The CDR3 reads CASSSGETQYF. For the CDR3, the DNA is TGTGCCAGCAGTTCAGGAGAGACCCAGTACTTC.

J is TRBJ2-1 and V is TRBV7-9; 8 nucleotides align to TRBD2. Germline V lookup: CDR1 SEHNR, CDR2 FQNEAQ (reference sequence). Trimming at V came to 3 bases and at J to 7 bases, leaving 2 bases not matched to a gene. The length of the CDR3 is 13 residues. In nucleotides, the CDR3 is TGTGCCAGCAGCTTCGTAGCGGGGAATGAGCAGTTCTTC. Translated: CASSFVAGNEQFF.

V gene TRBV29-1 combines with J gene TRBJ2-7; D unresolved. Germline V gene data show CDR1 as SQVTM and CDR2 as ANQGSEA. Trimming took 5 bases from V and 4 from J, leaving 9 bases between them. The CDR3 length is 11 residues. The CDR3 coding sequence is TGCAGCGTTTCAGACCCGTACGAGCAGTACTTC. It codes for CSVSDPYEQYF.

This clone was observed a few times. The CDR3 DNA reads as TGCGCCAGCAGCTTGGAAAGCACCCACGTGGACATTCAGTACTTC. Translating gives CASSLESTHVDIQYF. V and J are TRBV5-1 and TRBJ2-4; no clear D gene. CDR3 size: 15 residues. V gave up 0 bases and J gave up 8 bases, with 15 bases separating them. Per the germline V gene, CDR1 is SGHRS and CDR2 is YFSETQ.

The V call is TRBV9, the J call TRBJ2-3; D uncertain. V was trimmed by 3 bases and J by 1 base, leaving 3 bases between them. The V gene's germline CDR1 is SGDLS and CDR2 YYNGEE. The CDR3 runs to 12 residues. The DNA of the CDR3 is TGTGCCAGCAGCGACCGCACAGATACGCAGTATTTT. The encoded protein is CASSDRTDTQYF.

The gene calls are TRBV4-1 and TRBJ2-7, with a weak D call TRBD2 (6 bases). Trimming removed 3 bases at V and 4 bases at J, with 16 bases between. This CDR3 comprises 15 residues. The germline gives CDR1 MGHRA, CDR2 YSYEKL. CDR3 bases: TGCGCCAGCAGCCATCTCCAACTGGAGGGTTACGAGCAGTACTTC. It translates to CASSHLQLEGYEQYF.

This chain connects TRBV6-5 to TRBJ2-1, with TRBD2 matching 11 bases. The V gene end was trimmed by 8 bases and the J gene end by 12 bases; junction bases not matched to a gene: 3. The CDR3 contains 11 residues. Germline V gene sequence: CDR1 MNHEY, CDR2 SVGAGI. The CDR3 loop is CASGLAGGQFF. In DNA form, the CDR3 reads TGTGCCAGCGGGCTAGCGGGAGGGCAGTTCTTC.

The chain couples TRBV27 to TRBJ2-5; 7 bases align to TRBD1. The V gene end was trimmed by 6 bases and the J gene end by 2 bases; junction bases not matched to a gene: 6. Germline-derived CDR1 and CDR2 are MNHEY and SMNVEV (reference sequence). This CDR3 region has 14 residues. This chain's CDR3 is CASSLGQSQETQYF. Here the CDR3 DNA reads TGTGCCAGCAGCCTGGGACAGAGTCAAGAGACCCAGTACTTC.

The chain links TRBV29-1 to TRBJ2-7; 9 bases agree with TRBD2. The CDR3 runs 15 residues. CDR1 SQVTM and CDR2 ANQGSEA come from the germline V gene. Unmatched junction bases numbered 8, after V lost 2 bases and J lost 3 bases. The CDR3 DNA reads TGCAGCGTTGAACTAGCGGGGAGACCAAACTACGAGCAGTACTTC. Translation: CSVELAGRPNYEQYF.

The chain couples TRBV7-2 to TRBJ2-7; 13 positions match TRBD2. This CDR3 contains 16 residues. V lost 5 bases, J lost 0 bases, and 4 bases stayed unmatched. Germline assignment: CDR1 SGHTA and CDR2 FQGNSA. The CDR3 is CASSPWTSGGSYEQYF. As DNA, the CDR3 is TGTGCCAGCAGCCCATGGACTAGCGGGGGCTCCTACGAGCAGTACTTC.

About this clone itself: This sample includes further DNA sequences coding for the same CDR3. V and J are TRBV7-9 and TRBJ2-5; a possible D gene is TRBD2 (6 bases). V lost 1 base and J lost 2, with 8 bases in between. The CDR3 sequence is 14 residues long. Per the germline V gene, CDR1 is SEHNR and CDR2 is FQNEAQ (reference sequence). For the CDR3, the DNA is TGTGCCAGCAGCTTAGTCGGGACTCAAGAGACCCAGTACTTC. Translating gives CASSLVGTQETQYF.

The rearrangement links TRBV6-5 to TRBJ2-7, with 8 bases identical to TRBD1. The J segment lost 3 bases and the V segment lost 2 bases, leaving 3 bases of the junction unmatched. Germline CDR1 is MNHEY and CDR2 is SVGAGI. This CDR3 has 14 amino acids. In DNA, the CDR3 is TGTGCCAGCAGTTACACTGGGACAGGCTACGAGCAGTACTTC. Encoded protein: CASSYTGTGYEQYF.

The gene calls are TRBV15 and TRBJ1-2, with a weak D call TRBD1 (5 bases). The CDR3 sequence is 15 residues long. The V gene lost 7 bases and the J gene lost 4 bases, with 19 bases spanning the gap. Germline lookup yields CDR1 LNHNV and CDR2 YYDKDF (reference sequence). The CDR3 nucleotides read TGTGCCACCACCGATAGCAGGGAAGCGGGCTATGGCTACACCTTC. It encodes CATTDSREAGYGYTF.

V usage is TRBV6-5 and J usage is TRBJ2-1; D is undetermined. V was pared by 1 base and J by 12 bases, with 7 bases between. The CDR3 has 11 amino acids. Germline CDR1 and CDR2: MNHEY and SVGAGI. For the CDR3, the DNA is TGTGCCAGCAGTTACTTCGGATTGCAGTTCTTC. It translates to CASSYFGLQFF.

This clone is a singleton in its sample. The rearrangement joins TRBV10-3 to TRBJ2-1, with 9 bases matching TRBD2. The germline V gene encodes CDR1 ENHRY and CDR2 SYGVKD. V shed 10 bases, J shed 7 bases, and the junction held 11 bases outside the gene matches. The length of the CDR3 is 14 residues. The CDR3 DNA is TGTGCCAGTTTAGCGGGAGTAGGGAAGAATGAGCAGTTCTTC. As protein: CASLAGVGKNEQFF.

For the CDR3, the DNA is TGTGCCAGCAGCCCAGACGGGGAAGTCTACGAGCAGTACTTC. It yields the protein CASSPDGEVYEQYF. The chain joins TRBV9 to TRBJ2-7; tentative D call: TRBD2 (5 bases). Germline V lookup: CDR1 SGDLS, CDR2 YYNGEE. V lost 4 bases to trimming and J lost 3 bases, with 14 bases between them. The CDR3 loop spans 14 amino acids. Based on the CDR3 plus reference TRBV9 and TRBJ2-7, the full variable domain is DSGVTQTPKHLITATGQRVTLRCSPRSGDLSVYWYQQSLDQGLQFLIQYYNGEERAKGNILERFSAQQFPDLHSELNLSSLELGDSALYFCASSPDGEVYEQYFGPGTRLTVT.

The V and J genes are TRBV7-9 and TRBJ2-7; no clear D. Trimming took 2 bases from V and 1 from J, leaving 0 bases between them. Germline V CDR1 and CDR2: SEHNR, FQNEAQ (reference sequence). The CDR3 has 11 amino acids. CDR3 DNA: TGTGCCAGCAGCTTATCCTACGAGCAGTACTTC. It is translated as CASSLSYEQYF.

The J gene is TRBJ2-1, the V gene TRBV27, with 12 bases identical to TRBD2. Germline V gene data show CDR1 as MNHEY and CDR2 as SMNVEV (reference sequence). Unmatched junction bases numbered 4, after V lost 5 bases and J lost 5 bases. This CDR3 has 15 amino acids. CDR3 nucleotide sequence: TGTGCCAGCAGTCCCCGACTAGCGGGGGACAATGAGCAGTTCTTC. This sequence encodes CASSPRLAGDNEQFF.

This chain links TRBV10-1 with TRBJ2-1, with 8 bases fitting TRBD2. The V gene end was trimmed by 4 bases and the J gene end by 2 bases; junction bases not matched to a gene: 7. Per the germline V gene, CDR1 is WNHNN and CDR2 is SYGVQD (reference sequence). The CDR3 is made up of 16 amino acids. CDR3 coding DNA: TGCGCCAGCAGTGTACGAGCGGGAGTCCCCTACAATGAGCAGTTCTTC. It yields the protein CASSVRAGVPYNEQFF.

This clone was seen more than once but under ten times. The CDR3: CASSLAGGEQYF. DNA for the CDR3: TGCGCCAGCAGCTTGGCCGGGGGGGAGCAGTACTTC. The chain has TRBV5-1 and TRBJ2-7; 7 bases are shared with TRBD2. Germline CDR1 SGHRS, CDR2 YFSETQ. V shed 0 bases, J shed 7 bases, and the junction held 1 base outside the gene matches. CDR3 length equals 12 residues.

J is TRBJ1-1 and V is TRBV19, with D hard to call. Trimming took off 0 bases at V and 2 bases at J, with 10 bases between the two ends. Per germline, CDR1 LNHDA and CDR2 SQIVND (reference sequence). There are 15 residues in the CDR3. The DNA for the CDR3 is TGTGCCAGTAGTATAGATCGGACTGGAAACACTGAAGCTTTCTTT. This encodes CASSIDRTGNTEAFF.

The chain couples TRBV6-1 to TRBJ2-1; D is undetermined. This CDR3 is built from 11 residues. Germline V CDR1 and CDR2: MNHNS, SASEGT. Trimming pared 2 bases from V and 9 bases from J, leaving 5 bases between. This chain's CDR3 is CASSEKVEQFF. The CDR3 DNA reads as TGTGCCAGCAGTGAAAAGGTTGAGCAGTTCTTC.

The chain carries TRBV10-3 and TRBJ2-1; 7 positions match TRBD1. Germline V gene data show CDR1 as ENHRY and CDR2 as SYGVKD. CDR3 length: 12 residues. V was pared by 9 bases and J by 10 bases, with 9 bases of the junction left unmatched. CDR3 coding DNA: TGTGCCATGTGGACAGGAGTCGGGGAGCAGTTCTTC. Amino acid sequence: CAMWTGVGEQFF.

The CDR3 DNA reads as TGTGCCAGCAGTGATGCGGCAGGCCGATTCACTGAAGCTTTCTTT. It specifies CASSDAAGRFTEAFF. The V call is TRBV2, the J call TRBJ1-1, with D hard to call. The CDR3 has 15 amino acids. V gave up 3 bases and J gave up 4 bases, with 15 bases separating them. Germline CDR1 SNHLY, CDR2 FYNNEI.

This chain connects TRBV6-9 to TRBJ2-1, with D possibly being TRBD1 or TRBD2 (7 bases each). This CDR3 comprises 14 residues. The germline V and J ends were trimmed by 3 bases and 6 bases, with 12 bases remaining between them. Germline values: CDR1 MNHGY, CDR2 SVAAGI. CDR3 sequence (DNA): TGTGCCAGCAGTTACTCCAGGGGGGGCAATGAGCAGTTCTTC. The encoded protein is CASSYSRGGNEQFF.

The V gene is TRBV13, the J gene TRBJ1-4; 7 nucleotides agree with TRBD1. Germline assignment: CDR1 PRHDT and CDR2 FYEKMQ (reference sequence). The CDR3 is 15 residues long. V gave up 5 bases and J gave up 0 bases; unmatched junction bases: 3. The CDR3 sequence: CASSPGTATNEKLFF. CDR3 coding DNA: TGTGCCAGCAGCCCCGGGACAGCAACTAATGAAAAACTGTTTTTT.

At least ten counts were recorded for this clone. This rearrangement joins TRBV7-9 to TRBJ2-7; perhaps TRBD1 as D (5 bases). The V end lost 5 bases, the J end lost 2 bases, and 10 bases lay between the germline ends. The CDR3 is 13 amino acids. CDR1 and CDR2 from the germline V gene are SEHNR and FQNEAQ (reference sequence). The CDR3: CASSQQDPYEQYF. CDR3 sequence (DNA): TGTGCCAGCAGCCAACAGGACCCCTACGAGCAGTACTTC.

The V call is TRBV6-1, the J call TRBJ2-1; 11 nucleotides line up with TRBD2. The CDR3 is made up of 15 amino acids. Trimming took 5 bases from V and 3 from J; bases not matched to a gene: 3. CDR1 is MNHNS, CDR2 SASEGT, per germline. CDR3: CASSTTSGDYNEQFF. CDR3 nucleotide sequence: TGTGCCAGCAGTACGACTAGCGGGGACTACAATGAGCAGTTCTTC.